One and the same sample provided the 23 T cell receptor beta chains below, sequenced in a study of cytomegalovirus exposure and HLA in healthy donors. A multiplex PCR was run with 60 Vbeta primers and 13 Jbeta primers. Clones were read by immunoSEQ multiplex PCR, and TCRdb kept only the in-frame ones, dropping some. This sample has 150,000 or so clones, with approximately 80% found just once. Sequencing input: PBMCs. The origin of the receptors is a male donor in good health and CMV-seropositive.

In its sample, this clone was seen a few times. The DNA for the CDR3 is TGCAGCGCTTCCCCAGGGAATTCCTACGAGCAGTACTTC. This encodes CSASPGNSYEQYF. The J gene is TRBJ2-5, the V gene TRBV29-1; tentative D call: TRBD1 (5 bases). The end of the DNA aligns better with TRBJ2-7, so the J call may be wrong. The CDR3 sequence is 13 residues long. Germline CDR1 reads SQVTM; CDR2 reads ANQGSEA.

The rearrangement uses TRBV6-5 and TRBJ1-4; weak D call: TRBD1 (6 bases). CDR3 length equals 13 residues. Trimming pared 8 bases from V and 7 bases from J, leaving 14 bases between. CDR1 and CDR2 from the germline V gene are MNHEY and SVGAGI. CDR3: CASQQGGTEKLFF. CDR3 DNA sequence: TGTGCCAGCCAACAGGGTGGGACTGAAAAACTGTTTTTT.

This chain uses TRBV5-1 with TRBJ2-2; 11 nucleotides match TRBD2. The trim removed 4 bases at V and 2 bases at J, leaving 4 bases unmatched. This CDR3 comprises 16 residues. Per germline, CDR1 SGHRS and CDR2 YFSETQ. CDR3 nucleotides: TGCGCCAGCAGCCCAGGGACTAGCGGTAACACCGGGGAGCTGTTTTTT. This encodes CASSPGTSGNTGELFF.

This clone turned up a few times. The CDR3 region is CASSERGNYGYTF. CDR3 bases: TGTGCCAGCAGTGAACGGGGGAACTATGGCTACACCTTC. V is TRBV6-1 and J is TRBJ1-2; D might be TRBD1 (5 bases). CDR1 and CDR2 from the germline V gene are MNHNS and SASEGT. The CDR3 loop spans 13 amino acids. V lost 2 bases and J lost 2, with 6 bases in between.

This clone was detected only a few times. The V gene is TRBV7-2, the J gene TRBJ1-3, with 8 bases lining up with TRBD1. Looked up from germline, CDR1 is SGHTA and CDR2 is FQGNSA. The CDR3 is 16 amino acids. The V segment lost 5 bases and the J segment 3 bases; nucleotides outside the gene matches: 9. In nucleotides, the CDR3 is TGTGCCAGCAGCCCCTCTCGGACAGGGATTGGAAACACCATATATTTT. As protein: CASSPSRTGIGNTIYF. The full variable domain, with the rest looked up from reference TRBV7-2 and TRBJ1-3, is GAGVSQSPSNKVTEKGKDVELRCDPISGHTALYWYRQSLGQGLEFLIYFQGNSAPDKSGLPSDRFSAERTGGSVSTLTIQRTQQEDSAVYLCASSPSRTGIGNTIYFGEGSWLTVV.

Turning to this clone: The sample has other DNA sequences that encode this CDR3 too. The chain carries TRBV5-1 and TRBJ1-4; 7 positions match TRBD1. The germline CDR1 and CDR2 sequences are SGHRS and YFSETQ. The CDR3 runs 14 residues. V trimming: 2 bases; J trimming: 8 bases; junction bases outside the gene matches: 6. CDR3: CASSLEGANEKLFF. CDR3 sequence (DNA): TGCGCCAGCAGCTTAGAGGGGGCGAACGAAAAACTGTTTTTT. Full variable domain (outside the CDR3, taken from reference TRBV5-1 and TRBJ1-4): KAGVTQTPRYLIKTRGQQVTLSCSPISGHRSVSWYQQTPGQGLQFLFEYFSETQRNKGNFPGRFSGRQFSNSRSEMNVSTLELGDSALYLCASSLEGANEKLFFGSGTQLSVL.

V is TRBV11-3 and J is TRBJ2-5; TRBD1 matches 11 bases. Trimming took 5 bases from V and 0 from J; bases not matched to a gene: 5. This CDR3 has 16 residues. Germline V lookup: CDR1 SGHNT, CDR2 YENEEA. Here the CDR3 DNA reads TGTGCCAGCAGCCCAGGGACAGGGGGGGACCAAGAGACCCAGTACTTC. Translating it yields CASSPGTGGDQETQYF.

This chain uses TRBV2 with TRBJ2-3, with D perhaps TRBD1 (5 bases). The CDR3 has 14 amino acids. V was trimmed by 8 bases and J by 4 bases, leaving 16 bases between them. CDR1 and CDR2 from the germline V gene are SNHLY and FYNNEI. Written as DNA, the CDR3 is TGTGCCAGCGCAGTCGACGCAGGGTCAGATACGCAGTATTTT. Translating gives CASAVDAGSDTQYF.

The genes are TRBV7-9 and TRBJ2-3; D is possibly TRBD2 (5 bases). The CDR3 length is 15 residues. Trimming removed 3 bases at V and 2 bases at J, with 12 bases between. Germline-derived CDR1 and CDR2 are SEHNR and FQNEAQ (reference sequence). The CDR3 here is CASSFGRGTTDTQYF. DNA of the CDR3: TGTGCCAGCAGCTTTGGCCGGGGTACCACAGATACGCAGTATTTT. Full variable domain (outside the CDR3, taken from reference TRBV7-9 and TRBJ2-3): DTGVSQNPRHKITKRGQNVTFRCDPISEHNRLYWYRQTLGQGPEFLTYFQNEAQLEKSRLLSDRFSAERPKGSFSTLEIQRTEQGDSAMYLCASSFGRGTTDTQYFGPGTRLTVL.

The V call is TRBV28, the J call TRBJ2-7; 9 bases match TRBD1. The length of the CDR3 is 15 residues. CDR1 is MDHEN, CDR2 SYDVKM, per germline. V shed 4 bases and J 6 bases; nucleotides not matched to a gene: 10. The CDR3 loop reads CASSSNRGPLSEQYF. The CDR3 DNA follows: TGTGCCAGCAGTTCCAACAGGGGGCCCTTATCCGAGCAGTACTTC.

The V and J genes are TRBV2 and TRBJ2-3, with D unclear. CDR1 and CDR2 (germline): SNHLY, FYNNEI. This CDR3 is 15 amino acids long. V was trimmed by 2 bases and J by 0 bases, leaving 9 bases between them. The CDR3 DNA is TGTGCCAGCAGTGAAACAGCTTGGAGCACAGATACGCAGTATTTT. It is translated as CASSETAWSTDTQYF.

CDR3 nucleotide sequence: TGTGCCATCAGTGAGTCCCGAGCGGGGTTTTACAATGAGCAGTTCTTC. Encoded protein: CAISESRAGFYNEQFF. The V call is TRBV10-3, the J call TRBJ2-1; 7 bases match TRBD2. V lost 0 bases to trimming and J lost 4 bases; unmatched junction nucleotides: 6. Germline V gene data show CDR1 as ENHRY and CDR2 as SYGVKD. The CDR3 covers 16 residues.

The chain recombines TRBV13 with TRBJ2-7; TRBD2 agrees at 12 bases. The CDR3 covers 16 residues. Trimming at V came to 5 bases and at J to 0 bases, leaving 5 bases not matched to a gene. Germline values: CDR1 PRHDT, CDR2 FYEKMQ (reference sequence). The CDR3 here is CASSQGTSGLSYEQYF. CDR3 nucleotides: TGTGCCAGCAGCCAGGGGACTAGCGGGCTCTCCTACGAGCAGTACTTC.

The DNA for the CDR3 is TGTGCCAGCAGGCAGACGGGGGGATGGAACAATGAGCAGTTCTTC. Its protein product is CASRQTGGWNNEQFF. This sequence joins TRBV2 and TRBJ2-1; 7 nucleotides match TRBD2. The CDR3 is 15 amino acids. V shed 6 bases, J shed 5 bases, and the junction held 10 bases outside the gene matches. Germline V lookup: CDR1 SNHLY, CDR2 FYNNEI.

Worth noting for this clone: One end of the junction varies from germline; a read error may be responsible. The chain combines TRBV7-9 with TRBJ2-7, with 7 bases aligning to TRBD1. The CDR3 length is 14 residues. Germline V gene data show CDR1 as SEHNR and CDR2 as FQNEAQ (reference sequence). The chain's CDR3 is CSSSLGGRSYEQYF. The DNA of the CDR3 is TGTTCCAGCAGCTTAGGGGGCAGGTCCTACGAGCAGTACTTC.

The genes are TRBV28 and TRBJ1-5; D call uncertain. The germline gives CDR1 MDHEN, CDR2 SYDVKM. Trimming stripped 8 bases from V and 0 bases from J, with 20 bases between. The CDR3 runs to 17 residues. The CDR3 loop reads CASGRPRTSYSNQPQHF. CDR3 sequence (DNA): TGTGCCAGCGGGCGACCCCGCACGAGTTATAGCAATCAGCCCCAGCATTTT.

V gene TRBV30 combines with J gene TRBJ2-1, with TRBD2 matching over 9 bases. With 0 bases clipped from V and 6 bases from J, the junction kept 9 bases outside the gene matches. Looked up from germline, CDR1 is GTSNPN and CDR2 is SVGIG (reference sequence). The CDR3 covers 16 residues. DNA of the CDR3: TGTGCCTGGAGTGTACTATGGCCTAGCGGGGCCAATGAGCAGTTCTTC. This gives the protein CAWSVLWPSGANEQFF.

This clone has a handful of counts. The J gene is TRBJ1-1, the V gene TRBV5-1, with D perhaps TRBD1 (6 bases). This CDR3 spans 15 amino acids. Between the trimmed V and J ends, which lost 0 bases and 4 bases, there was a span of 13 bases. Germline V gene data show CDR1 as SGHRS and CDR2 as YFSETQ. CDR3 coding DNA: TGCGCCAGCAGCTTGGAAGGGGGGGTGAGCACTGAAGCTTTCTTT. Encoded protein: CASSLEGGVSTEAFF.

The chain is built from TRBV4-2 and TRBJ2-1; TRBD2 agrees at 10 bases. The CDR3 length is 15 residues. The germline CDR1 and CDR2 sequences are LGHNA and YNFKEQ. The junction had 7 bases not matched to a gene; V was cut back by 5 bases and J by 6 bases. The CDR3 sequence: CASSKRLAGGNEQFF. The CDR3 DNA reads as TGTGCCAGCAGCAAACGACTAGCGGGTGGCAATGAGCAGTTCTTC.

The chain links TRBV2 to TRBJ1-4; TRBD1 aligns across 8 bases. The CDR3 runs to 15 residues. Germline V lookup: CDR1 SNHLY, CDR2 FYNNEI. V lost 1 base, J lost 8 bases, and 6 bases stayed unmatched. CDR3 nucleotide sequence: TGTGCCAGCAGTGAAGAGAGGACAGGGAGGGAAAAACTGTTTTTT. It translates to CASSEERTGREKLFF.

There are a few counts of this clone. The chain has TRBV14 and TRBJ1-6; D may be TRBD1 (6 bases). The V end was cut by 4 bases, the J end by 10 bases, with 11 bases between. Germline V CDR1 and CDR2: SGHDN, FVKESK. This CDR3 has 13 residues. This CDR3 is CASSLTGTSPLHF. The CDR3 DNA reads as TGTGCCAGCAGCCTTACAGGGACCTCACCCCTCCACTTT. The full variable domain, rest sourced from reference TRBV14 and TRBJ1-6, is EAGVTQFPSHSVIEKGQTVTLRCDPISGHDNLYWYRRVMGKEIKFLLHFVKESKQDESGMPNNRFLAERTGGTYSTLKVQPAELEDSGVYFCASSLTGTSPLHFGNGTRLTVT.

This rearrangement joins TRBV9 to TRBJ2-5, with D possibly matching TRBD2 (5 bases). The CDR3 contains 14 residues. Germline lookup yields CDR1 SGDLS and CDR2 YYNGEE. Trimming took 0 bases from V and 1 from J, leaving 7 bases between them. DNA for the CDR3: TGTGCCAGCAGCGTAGATCGGGGCCAAGAGACCCAGTACTTC. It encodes CASSVDRGQETQYF.

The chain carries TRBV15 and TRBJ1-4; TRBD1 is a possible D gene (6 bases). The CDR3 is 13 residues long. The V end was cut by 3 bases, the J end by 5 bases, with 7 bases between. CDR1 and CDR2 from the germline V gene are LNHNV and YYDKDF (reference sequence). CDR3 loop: CATSRDRNEKLFF. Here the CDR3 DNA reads TGTGCCACCAGCAGGGACAGAAATGAAAAACTGTTTTTT.